The rows below give T cell receptor beta chains drawn from one sample of a study of T cell repertoires in ileal Crohn's disease. Method: immunoSEQ multiplex PCR; TCRdb's copy keeps in-frame clones and lacks some. The data contain around 15,000 clones, about 92% of them singletons. The sequenced sample consisted of ileal tissue. The receptors were gathered from an adult with Crohn's disease. CDR3s include the opening cysteine and the closing phenylalanine or tryptophan. Each record gives: clone size, D gene, J gene, V gene, CDR3 DNA, CDR3 protein. The D gene is left open where the match is weak. Clone size, where shown, is once, few, many, or a class for clones that have expanded.

abundance: -
d_gene: TRBD2
j_gene: TRBJ2-3
v_gene: TRBV7-6
CDR3nt: TGTGCCAGCAGCCCGACGACTAGCGGGGGGGACACAGATACGCAGTATTTT
CDR3aa: CASSPTTSGGDTDTQYF

abundance: -
d_gene: -
j_gene: TRBJ2-7
v_gene: TRBV20-1
CDR3nt: TGCAGTGTCGGGGGTAACGAGCAGTACTTC
CDR3aa: CSVGGNEQYF

abundance: -
d_gene: TRBD1
j_gene: TRBJ1-6
v_gene: TRBV19
CDR3nt: TGTGCCAGTAGTACCGGGACAGGGAGCTCCTATAATTCACCCCTCCACTTT
CDR3aa: CASSTGTGSSYNSPLHF

abundance: -
d_gene: -
j_gene: TRBJ2-7
v_gene: TRBV7-6
CDR3nt: TGTGCCAGCAGTCAGGGGGGGGGTGCCTACGAGCAGTACTTC
CDR3aa: CASSQGGGAYEQYF

abundance: -
d_gene: -
j_gene: TRBJ1-6
v_gene: TRBV11-2
CDR3nt: TGTGCCAGCAGCTTAGCTGGCCATTCCCCATCACCCCTCCACTTT
CDR3aa: CASSLAGHSPSPLHF

abundance: -
d_gene: -
j_gene: TRBJ2-5
v_gene: TRBV29-1
CDR3nt: TGCAGCGCCCTGGACAGCCAAGAGACCCAGTACTTC
CDR3aa: CSALDSQETQYF

abundance: -
d_gene: -
j_gene: TRBJ2-7
v_gene: TRBV6-1
CDR3nt: TGTGCCAGCAGTGAAATCAGGAGCAGCTACGAGCAGTACTTC
CDR3aa: CASSEIRSSYEQYF

abundance: -
d_gene: -
j_gene: TRBJ2-2
v_gene: TRBV5-1
CDR3nt: TGCGCCAGCAGCTTCCGATACACCGGGGAGCTGTTTTTT
CDR3aa: CASSFRYTGELFF

abundance: -
d_gene: -
j_gene: TRBJ2-2
v_gene: TRBV18
CDR3nt: TGTGCCAGCTCACCACCCGGAGGAGGGTCCGGGGAGCTGTTTTTT
CDR3aa: CASSPPGGGSGELFF

abundance: -
d_gene: -
j_gene: TRBJ1-4
v_gene: TRBV21-1
CDR3nt: TGTGCCAGCACCCTGGGGGGGGCGCGAGAAAAACTGTTTTTT
CDR3aa: CASTLGGAREKLFF

abundance: -
d_gene: TRBD2
j_gene: TRBJ2-3
v_gene: TRBV5-1
CDR3nt: TGCGCCAGCAGCCAACAAACACTAGCGGGGGGGCGCTCAGATACGCAGTATTTT
CDR3aa: CASSQQTLAGGRSDTQYF

abundance: once
d_gene: -
j_gene: TRBJ2-5
v_gene: TRBV7-2
CDR3nt: TGTGCCAGCGGGGTTAGCGGCCAAGAGACCCAGTACTTC
CDR3aa: CASGVSGQETQYF

abundance: -
d_gene: -
j_gene: TRBJ1-3
v_gene: TRBV6-5
CDR3nt: TGTGCCAGCAGCTACGACGGAAGCTCTGGAAACACCATATATTTT
CDR3aa: CASSYDGSSGNTIYF

abundance: -
d_gene: TRBD2
j_gene: TRBJ2-7
v_gene: TRBV19
CDR3nt: TGTGCCAGTAGTATAGTGGGGGGGAAGAAGAGCGAGCAGTACTTC
CDR3aa: CASSIVGGKKSEQYF

abundance: -
d_gene: -
j_gene: TRBJ2-5
v_gene: TRBV7-6
CDR3nt: TGTGCCAGCAGCTTAGAGTTGACCCAGTACTTC
CDR3aa: CASSLELTQYF

abundance: -
d_gene: -
j_gene: TRBJ2-7
v_gene: TRBV5-1
CDR3nt: TGCGCCAGCAGCTTGATCAGCCACGAGCAGTACTTC
CDR3aa: CASSLISHEQYF

abundance: once
d_gene: -
j_gene: TRBJ2-7
v_gene: TRBV15
CDR3nt: TGTGCCACCGGGCTAGCGATGGGGTCCCCCTACGAGCAGTACTTC
CDR3aa: CATGLAMGSPYEQYF